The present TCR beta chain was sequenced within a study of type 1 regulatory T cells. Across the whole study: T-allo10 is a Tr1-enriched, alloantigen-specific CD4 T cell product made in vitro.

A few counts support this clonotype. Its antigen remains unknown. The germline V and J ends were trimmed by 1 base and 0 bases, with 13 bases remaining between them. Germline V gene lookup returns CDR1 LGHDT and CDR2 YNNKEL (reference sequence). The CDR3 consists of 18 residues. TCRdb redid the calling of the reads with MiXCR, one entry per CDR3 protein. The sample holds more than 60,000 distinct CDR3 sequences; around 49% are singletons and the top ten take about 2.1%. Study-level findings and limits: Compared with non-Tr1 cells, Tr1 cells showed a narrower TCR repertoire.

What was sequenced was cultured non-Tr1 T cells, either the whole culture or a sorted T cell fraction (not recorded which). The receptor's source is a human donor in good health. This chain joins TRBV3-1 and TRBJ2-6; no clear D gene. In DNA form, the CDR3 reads TGTGCCAGCAGCCAAGCTAGGTTACAGCGCTCTGGGGCCAACGTCCTGACTTTC. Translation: CASSQARLQRSGANVLTF.